The present entry profiles one T cell receptor beta chain with its context. The antigen is unknown. Donors likely had unrecorded immune exposures despite being nominally healthy when sampled. The sample belongs to a study of cytomegalovirus exposure and HLA in healthy donors. Study conclusions and caveats: The majority of TCR sequences were rare, yet some public TCRs appeared in many donors. A later analysis linked a missense DCLRE1C variant to TCR beta V- and J-gene trimming. A later analysis reportedly found that, within productive TCRs, an Asian-associated ancestry cluster had fewer N-insertions than the mean observed across the approximately 700 donors.

13 Jbeta primers and 60 Vbeta primers were used for the PCR. Libraries were prepared by immunoSEQ multiplex PCR; TCRdb keeps only in-frame clonotypes and omits some of them. The data hold approximately 170,000 clones, with 65% to 85% observed a single time. The ends were cut back, 5 bases at V and 8 bases at J, with 21 bases in the middle. Germline V gene data show CDR1 as LNHDA and CDR2 as SQIVND (reference sequence). The CDR3 is made up of 15 amino acids. Material for sequencing was PBMCs. The sequence was obtained from a woman aged 50 to 65 in good health and CMV-seropositive. The chain combines TRBV19 with TRBJ1-2, with D possibly matching TRBD1 (5 bases). CDR3 nucleotides: TGTGCCAGTAGTTCCGGGACTAGGAGGGGAAGCGGCTACACCTTC. Its translation is CASSSGTRRGSGYTF.